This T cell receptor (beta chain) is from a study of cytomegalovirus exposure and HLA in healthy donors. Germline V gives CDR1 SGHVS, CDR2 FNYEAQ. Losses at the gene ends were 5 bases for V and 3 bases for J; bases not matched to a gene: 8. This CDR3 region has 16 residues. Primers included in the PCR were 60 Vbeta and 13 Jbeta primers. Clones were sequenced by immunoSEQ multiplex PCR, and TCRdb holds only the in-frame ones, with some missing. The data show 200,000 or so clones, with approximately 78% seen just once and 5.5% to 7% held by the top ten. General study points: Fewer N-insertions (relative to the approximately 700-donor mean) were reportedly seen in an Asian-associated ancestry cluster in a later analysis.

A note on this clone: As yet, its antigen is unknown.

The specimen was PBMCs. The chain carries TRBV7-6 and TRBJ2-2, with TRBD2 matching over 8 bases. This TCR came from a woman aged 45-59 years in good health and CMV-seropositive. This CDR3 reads CASSPRLARDTGELFF. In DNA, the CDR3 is TGTGCCAGCAGCCCCAGACTAGCGCGGGACACCGGGGAGCTGTTTTTT.